This T cell receptor beta chain was identified in a study of metastatic and nonmetastatic thyroid tumors. Study-wide context: Blood and tumor or nodule tissue repertoires from malignant and benign thyroid patients were compared. Study results and limitations: Relative to benign nodules, malignant thyroid tumors were reportedly characterized by significantly elevated TCR beta diversity in blood and tumor.

This clone was observed many times. No antigen is known for it. V lost 4 bases and J lost 11, with 17 bases in between. The V gene's germline CDR1 is SQVTM and CDR2 ANQGSEA. CDR3 length: 13 amino acids. In the authors' methods: Using the CDR3 differences seen across clinicopathological groups, the authors built a distant-metastasis classifier for papillary thyroid cancer, which was meant to discriminate distant-metastatic patients. TCRdb reanalyzed the PCR reads via MiXCR. TCRdb assigned the V and J calls; the authors' analysis was not used. This table holds 50,000 or so clones, roughly a fifth found once. All patients reached thyroid surgery having received no treatment beforehand.

This TCR derives from a male donor with papillary thyroid cancer or a benign thyroid nodule (not recorded which). Some clones in this sample may be carry-over from other donors' samples. This chain joins TRBV29-1 and TRBJ1-4; D gene ambiguous. The material sequenced was blood. The CDR3 reads CSVGVLGLGKLFF. CDR3 coding DNA: TGCAGCGTTGGCGTGTTGGGTCTGGGGAAACTGTTTTTT.